The 19 T cell receptor beta chains reported below all come from one sample, sequenced in a study of cytomegalovirus exposure and HLA in healthy donors. The PCR had 60 Vbeta and 13 Jbeta primers. Sequencing was performed with immunoSEQ multiplex PCR; in TCRdb, only in-frame clones are kept and a portion is missing. The table has around 190,000 clones, around 80% seen once. The specimen sequenced was PBMCs. The receptors here all came from a man aged 35-49 years in good health and CMV-seropositive.

This clone has just one count. An end of the junction differs from the germline gene, which may be a read error. The CDR3 DNA is TGTGCCAGCTCGAACGTCGCCAAAGAGTACAGTGAGCAGTTCTTC. Protein sequence: CASSNVAKEYSEQFF. The rearrangement uses TRBV18 and TRBJ2-1; D not certain. The CDR3 contains 15 residues. Germline assignment: CDR1 KGHSH and CDR2 LQKENI.

This chain connects TRBV6-5 to TRBJ2-3; D is ambiguous. The V gene's germline CDR1 is MNHEY and CDR2 SVGAGI. The CDR3 is made up of 13 amino acids. Trimming left V 10 bases short and J 4 bases short, with 15 bases between. CDR3 in amino acids: CAIPSSVPDTQYF. The CDR3 DNA reads TGTGCCATCCCTTCTAGTGTTCCAGATACGCAGTATTTT.

The V call is TRBV6-5, the J call TRBJ1-1; 7 positions match TRBD1. In germline, CDR1 is MNHEY, CDR2 SVGAGI. The CDR3 sequence is 16 residues long. Germline trimming cut 0 bases from V and 3 bases from J; bases unmatched to any gene: 7. CDR3 amino acids: CASSYSADRADTEAFF. In DNA form, the CDR3 reads TGTGCCAGCAGTTACTCGGCCGACAGGGCGGACACTGAAGCTTTCTTT.

This clone showed up just once. V usage is TRBV6-4 and J usage is TRBJ2-3; possible D gene TRBD1, 5 bases. Germline V gene data show CDR1 as MRHNA and CDR2 as SNTAGT. The CDR3 covers 15 residues. Trimming left V 6 bases short and J 1 base short, with 14 bases between. In DNA, the CDR3 is TGTGCCAGCAGCCGCCTAGAAGGGGGCACAGATACGCAGTATTTT. Its protein is CASSRLEGGTDTQYF.

V gene TRBV15 combines with J gene TRBJ2-7, with 10 bases aligning to TRBD2. Losses at the gene ends were 5 bases for V and 6 bases for J; bases not matched to a gene: 4. Looked up from germline, CDR1 is LNHNV and CDR2 is YYDKDF (reference sequence). CDR3 length equals 13 residues. The CDR3 nucleotides read TGTGCCACCAGCCAGCGGGAGGGGCCCGAGCAGTACTTC. Residues: CATSQREGPEQYF.

The chain links TRBV5-1 to TRBJ2-1, with TRBD2 matching 13 bases. Germline V lookup: CDR1 SGHRS, CDR2 YFSETQ. V lost 0 bases to trimming and J lost 4 bases; unmatched junction nucleotides: 13. This CDR3 has 20 residues. The CDR3 region has the DNA TGCGCCAGCAGCTTGGATGTGGGACTAGCGGGAAATCGGATTTACAATGAGCAGTTCTTC. Protein: CASSLDVGLAGNRIYNEQFF.

CDR3 nucleotide sequence: TGTGCCAGCAGGGCCTCCGCGAGGTACGAGCAGTACTTC. Amino acids: CASRASARYEQYF. The genes are TRBV6-1 and TRBJ2-7, with no clear D. V shed 6 bases and J shed 4 bases, with 13 bases lying between them. The CDR3 is 13 amino acids. The germline V gene encodes CDR1 MNHNS and CDR2 SASEGT.

This clone came up a few times. V usage is TRBV5-1 and J usage is TRBJ1-1, with D possibly being TRBD1 (6 bases). The CDR3 totals 13 residues. Germline V gene data show CDR1 as SGHRS and CDR2 as YFSETQ. The ends were cut back, 5 bases at V and 1 base at J, with 9 bases in the middle. CDR3 DNA: TGCGCCAGCAGAGGACAGCCGAACACTGAAGCTTTCTTT. Encoded protein: CASRGQPNTEAFF.

This chain links TRBV5-1 with TRBJ2-1; 14 bases match TRBD2. The CDR3 length is 15 residues. Germline loops: CDR1 SGHRS, CDR2 YFSETQ. The J segment lost 9 bases and the V segment lost 3 bases, leaving 5 bases of the junction unmatched. CDR3 nucleotide sequence: TGCGCCAGCAGCTCCCCGACTAGCGGGAGGGGTGAGCAGTTCTTC. Its translation is CASSSPTSGRGEQFF.

This clone is a singleton in its sample. This chain joins TRBV5-6 and TRBJ1-2; D gene uncertain. V lost 1 base, J lost 7 bases, and 20 bases lay in between. Germline lookup yields CDR1 SGHDT and CDR2 YYEEEE. The CDR3 spans 16 residues. CDR3: CASSLLSVDRESGYTF. Here the CDR3 DNA reads TGTGCCAGCAGCTTGCTTTCGGTAGACCGGGAGAGTGGCTACACCTTC.

The chain uses TRBV19 and TRBJ1-1; the D gene is possibly TRBD1 (6 bases). The CDR3 length is 15 residues. V lost 7 bases, J lost 1 base, and 16 bases lay in between. Germline values: CDR1 LNHDA, CDR2 SQIVND (reference sequence). The CDR3 DNA follows: TGTGCCAGTACTGATCTTCAGGGGCAGAACACTGAAGCTTTCTTT. Translation: CASTDLQGQNTEAFF.

The rearrangement joins TRBV5-4 to TRBJ2-3; D unclear. V shed 0 bases and J shed 0 bases, with 11 bases lying between them. Looked up from germline, CDR1 is SGHNT and CDR2 is YYREEE (reference sequence). The CDR3 is 16 amino acids. This CDR3 is CASSLGGGTSTDTQYF. The CDR3 DNA reads TGTGCCAGCAGCTTGGGCGGCGGTACTAGCACAGATACGCAGTATTTT.

The chain combines TRBV6-5 with TRBJ2-2; D ambiguous. Looked up from germline, CDR1 is MNHEY and CDR2 is SVGAGI. V was pared by 4 bases and J by 0 bases, with 12 bases between. The CDR3 is 16 residues long. The CDR3 sequence: CASSFELQPNTGELFF. The CDR3 bases are TGTGCCAGCAGTTTCGAATTACAGCCGAACACCGGGGAGCTGTTTTTT.

This clone was picked up one time. Relative to the germline gene, one junction end is altered; a read error may explain this. The rearrangement links TRBV15 to TRBJ2-6, with 12 bases identical to TRBD2. CDR1 and CDR2 from the germline V gene are LNHNV and YYDKDF (reference sequence). The CDR3 runs 16 residues. The CDR3 reads CATSTGLAGRANGLTF. The CDR3 DNA reads TGTGCCACCAGCACCGGACTAGCGGGAAGGGCCAACGGCCTGACTTTC.

This chain links TRBV14 with TRBJ2-1; 8 nucleotides agree with TRBD2. V was pared by 1 base and J by 16 bases, with 6 bases of the junction left unmatched. The CDR3 length is 12 residues. Germline V gives CDR1 SGHDN, CDR2 FVKESK. CDR3 DNA sequence: TGTGCCAGCAGCCAAGGGACTAGCTGGCATTTCTTC. Its protein product is CASSQGTSWHFF.

V gene TRBV14 combines with J gene TRBJ1-1; D is uncertain. This CDR3 is 17 amino acids long. Deletions cut 4 bases from V and 4 bases from J, with 22 bases between. Germline V gene lookup returns CDR1 SGHDN and CDR2 FVKESK. DNA of the CDR3: TGTGCCAGCAGCCCCGCCATCGCAGGAACCGCAGCCACTGAAGCTTTCTTT. Translating gives CASSPAIAGTAATEAFF.

The rearrangement links TRBV7-2 to TRBJ2-7; 13 bases are a match to TRBD2. The germline V gene has CDR1 SGHTA and CDR2 FQGNSA. The CDR3 sequence is 17 residues long. V was clipped by 4 bases and J by 2 bases; unmatched bases: 8. The CDR3 bases are TGTGCCAGCAGCTCGGTAAGAGGACTAGCGGGAGCCTACGAGCAGTACTTC. Protein: CASSSVRGLAGAYEQYF.

This clone occurred a few times. The chain is built from TRBV27 and TRBJ2-3, with TRBD1 matching over 12 bases. V shed 1 base and J 5 bases; nucleotides not matched to a gene: 4. The CDR3 has 16 amino acids. CDR1 MNHEY and CDR2 SMNVEV come from the germline V gene (reference sequence). CDR3 bases: TGTGCCAGCAGTTTATACGGGGACAGGGGGCGAGATACGCAGTATTTT. Amino acid sequence: CASSLYGDRGRDTQYF.

The V call is TRBV4-3, the J call TRBJ2-2; TRBD1 matches at 10 bases. Germline V gene lookup returns CDR1 LGHNA and CDR2 YSLEER. The CDR3 totals 15 residues. J was trimmed by 6 bases and V by 3 bases; bases with no gene match: 4. CDR3: CASSQRQGASGELFF. In DNA form, the CDR3 reads TGCGCCAGCAGCCAGCGACAGGGGGCGTCCGGGGAGCTGTTTTTT.